Listed below are T cell receptor beta chains from one sample, sequenced in a study of spatial heterogeneity in lung cancer. One entry per CDR3 protein results from TCRdb running MiXCR on the 5' RACE reads. The repertoire holds over 8,000 distinct CDR3 sequences, with around 5.6% as singletons. Sequencing used normal lung tissue next to the tumor, obtained at surgery. These receptors all stem from a male donor with early-stage non-small cell lung cancer. CDR3s include the opening cysteine and the closing phenylalanine or tryptophan. A D gene is named only where the DNA matches it firmly. Not every row has a clone size; where given, it reads once, few, many or a size class.

D	size	V	J	CDR3	DNA
.	many	TRBV5-1	TRBJ2-7	CASSWLGGSSYEQYF	TGCGCCAGCAGTTGGCTGGGGGGCTCATCCTACGAGCAGTACTTC
.	few	TRBV6-6	TRBJ1-1	CASSSGTGSGTEAFF	TGTGCCAGCAGTTCGGGGACGGGGAGCGGCACTGAAGCTTTCTTT
TRBD1	many	TRBV13	TRBJ1-1	CASSFWTGAATEAFF	TGTGCCAGCAGCTTTTGGACAGGGGCGGCTACTGAAGCTTTCTTT
.	many	TRBV7-2	TRBJ2-4	CASSSSQSVAKNIQYF	TGTGCCAGCAGCTCCTCGCAGTCGGTAGCCAAAAACATTCAGTACTTC
TRBD2	few	TRBV4-2	TRBJ2-1	CASSQDLTSGGTFSYNEQFF	TGTGCCAGCAGCCAAGATCTAACTAGCGGGGGGACTTTCTCCTACAATGAGCAGTTCTTC
.	.	TRBV11-2	TRBJ2-3	CASSHQDTQYF	TGTGCCAGCAGCCACCAAGATACGCAGTATTTT
.	medium-sized	TRBV30	TRBJ2-4	CAWSFLAGLAKNIQYF	TGTGCCTGGAGTTTTCTTGCGGGGCTAGCCAAAAACATTCAGTACTTC
.	.	TRBV27	TRBJ2-2	CASSLWDRAGELFF	TGTGCCAGCAGTTTATGGGACCGTGCAGGGGAGCTGTTTTTT
.	many	TRBV28	TRBJ2-7	CASSGPLRLYEQYF	TGTGCCAGCAGCGGACCCCTGAGACTATACGAGCAGTACTTC
TRBD1	few	TRBV7-7	TRBJ2-5	CASSLDREETQYF	TGTGCTAGCAGCTTGGACAGGGAAGAGACCCAGTACTTC
.	many	TRBV7-6	TRBJ1-5	CASSLGTGIANQPQHF	TGTGCCAGCAGCTTAGGAACGGGGATCGCCAATCAGCCCCAGCATTTT
.	many	TRBV19	TRBJ1-1	CASSLGLVNTEAFF	TGTGCCAGTAGTCTGGGACTGGTGAACACTGAAGCTTTCTTT
.	many	TRBV9	TRBJ2-7	CASSVGLPAYEQYF	TGTGCCAGCAGCGTCGGACTACCCGCCTACGAGCAGTACTTC
.	few	TRBV30	TRBJ2-5	CAWIPSRSLETQYF	TGTGCCTGGATCCCCAGCAGGAGTCTAGAGACCCAGTACTTC
TRBD2	many	TRBV12-3/TRBV12-4	TRBJ2-1	CASSLGLAGGTLDEQFF	TGTGCCAGCAGTCTCGGACTAGCGGGGGGGACTCTGGATGAGCAGTTCTTC
.	many	TRBV12-3/TRBV12-4	TRBJ2-7	CASSLGPHRPEQYF	TGTGCCAGCAGTTTAGGTCCTCATCGCCCCGAGCAGTACTTC
TRBD1	many	TRBV28	TRBJ1-2	CASTILTGGANYGYTF	TGTGCCAGCACCATTCTGACAGGGGGCGCGAACTATGGCTACACCTTC
.	.	TRBV28	TRBJ1-1	CASSLLARVMDTEAFF	TGTGCCAGCAGTCTCCTGGCCAGGGTCATGGACACTGAAGCTTTCTTT
.	medium-sized	TRBV28	TRBJ2-3	CASSFEGGHTNTQYF	TGTGCCAGCAGTTTCGAGGGGGGCCACACGAATACGCAGTATTTT
TRBD1	many	TRBV3-1	TRBJ1-2	CASSQGDRAGYTF	TGTGCCAGCAGCCAAGGCGACAGGGCAGGCTACACCTTC
.	many	TRBV27	TRBJ1-3	CASSFKAGAVSGNTIYF	TGTGCCAGCAGTTTCAAGGCCGGAGCCGTCTCTGGAAACACCATATATTTT
.	few	TRBV30	TRBJ2-1	CAWSGIEGGEQFF	TGTGCCTGGAGTGGAATCGAGGGCGGTGAGCAGTTCTTC
.	many	TRBV12-3/TRBV12-4	TRBJ2-4	CASTHARAADKNIQYF	TGTGCCAGCACCCACGCTAGGGCGGCTGACAAAAACATTCAGTACTTC
.	few	TRBV9	TRBJ2-5	CASSVQDDQETQYF	TGTGCCAGCAGCGTACAGGATGACCAAGAGACCCAGTACTTC
TRBD1	many	TRBV6-1	TRBJ1-1	CASSWGRDRGAEAFF	TGTGCCAGCAGTTGGGGTCGGGACAGGGGCGCTGAAGCTTTCTTT
TRBD2	many	TRBV6-5	TRBJ2-2	CASSYSRRAGAGGELFF	TGTGCCAGCAGTTACTCGAGGAGAGCGGGGGCCGGCGGGGAGCTGTTTTTT
.	medium-sized	TRBV28	TRBJ1-2	CASSFEQGYDGYTF	TGTGCCAGCAGTTTTGAACAGGGATATGATGGCTACACCTTC
.	many	TRBV10-3	TRBJ2-4	CAISEGQDIQYF	TGTGCCATCAGTGAAGGCCAAGACATTCAGTACTTC
.	many	TRBV5-1	TRBJ2-3	CASSLGAQGGDTQYF	TGCGCCAGCAGCTTGGGGGCCCAGGGCGGAGATACGCAGTATTTT
TRBD2	many	TRBV19	TRBJ2-5	CASSSQAGTSQETQYF	TGTGCCAGTAGTTCACAAGCGGGGACCTCCCAAGAGACCCAGTACTTC
.	.	TRBV12-3/TRBV12-4	TRBJ2-3	CASHGPAQDTQYF	TGTGCCAGCCACGGGCCGGCCCAGGATACGCAGTATTTT
.	many	TRBV20-1	TRBJ1-4	CSASLSDSYNEKLFF	TGCAGTGCTAGTTTGTCGGACAGTTATAATGAAAAACTGTTTTTT
.	medium-sized	TRBV20-1	TRBJ2-3	CSARDWGGSTDTQYF	TGCAGTGCTAGAGATTGGGGCGGTTCCACAGATACGCAGTATTTT
TRBD2	large	TRBV7-2	TRBJ2-5	CASSSGTSGGETQYF	TGTGCCAGCAGTTCCGGGACTAGCGGGGGAGAGACCCAGTACTTC
TRBD2	many	TRBV19	TRBJ2-2	CASSGPSGSGSTGELFF	TGTGCCAGTTCCGGTCCGAGCGGGAGTGGTAGCACCGGGGAGCTGTTTTTT
.	few	TRBV3-1	TRBJ2-5	CASSQGGETQYF	TGTGCCAGCAGCCAAGGAGGTGAGACCCAGTACTTC
TRBD1	.	TRBV2	TRBJ2-5	CASSRDREETQYF	TGTGCCAGCAGCCGGGACAGGGAAGAGACCCAGTACTTC
TRBD1	medium-sized	TRBV20-1	TRBJ2-5	CSQPWTGGDETQYF	TGCAGTCAGCCTTGGACAGGGGGCGATGAGACCCAGTACTTC
.	many	TRBV7-2	TRBJ1-5	CASSLVARRGQPQHF	TGTGCCAGCAGCTTAGTTGCCAGGCGGGGTCAGCCCCAGCATTTT
.	many	TRBV29-1	TRBJ1-2	CSVVTEGYGYTF	TGCAGCGTTGTAACGGAAGGCTATGGCTACACCTTC
TRBD2	many	TRBV6-2/TRBV6-3	TRBJ2-5	CASSYSSSGSETQYF	TGTGCCAGCAGTTACTCGTCTAGCGGGTCGGAGACCCAGTACTTC
.	medium-sized	TRBV5-5	TRBJ1-5	CASSLVRGSQPQHF	TGTGCCAGCAGCTTGGTTCGGGGCAGTCAGCCCCAGCATTTT
.	many	TRBV6-5	TRBJ2-7	CASSYGITGSYEQYF	TGTGCCAGCAGTTACGGGATCACAGGGTCCTACGAGCAGTACTTC
TRBD1	many	TRBV6-2/TRBV6-3	TRBJ1-5	CASRQLTGDGNQPQHF	TGTGCCAGCAGGCAACTGACAGGGGACGGGAATCAGCCCCAGCATTTT
.	many	TRBV9	TRBJ1-4	CASSVGGLSGEKLFF	TGTGCCAGCAGCGTAGGAGGGTTGAGTGGTGAAAAACTGTTTTTT
TRBD1	many	TRBV12-3/TRBV12-4	TRBJ1-1	CASKPQGGLEAFF	TGTGCCAGCAAGCCCCAGGGGGGACTTGAAGCTTTCTTT
TRBD1	many	TRBV20-1	TRBJ2-2	CSARRVQGTGELFF	TGCAGTGCTAGGAGGGTACAGGGGACCGGGGAGCTGTTTTTT
TRBD2	many	TRBV27	TRBJ2-7	CASSLSWTSGAEQYF	TGTGCCAGCAGTTTATCTTGGACTAGCGGAGCCGAGCAGTACTTC
.	.	TRBV7-2	TRBJ2-2	CASSLQEGTGELFF	TGTGCCAGCAGCTTACAAGAGGGGACCGGGGAGCTGTTTTTT
TRBD1	medium-sized	TRBV5-1	TRBJ2-5	CASGNRGQGQETQYF	TGCGCCAGCGGGAACCGCGGACAGGGCCAAGAGACCCAGTACTTC